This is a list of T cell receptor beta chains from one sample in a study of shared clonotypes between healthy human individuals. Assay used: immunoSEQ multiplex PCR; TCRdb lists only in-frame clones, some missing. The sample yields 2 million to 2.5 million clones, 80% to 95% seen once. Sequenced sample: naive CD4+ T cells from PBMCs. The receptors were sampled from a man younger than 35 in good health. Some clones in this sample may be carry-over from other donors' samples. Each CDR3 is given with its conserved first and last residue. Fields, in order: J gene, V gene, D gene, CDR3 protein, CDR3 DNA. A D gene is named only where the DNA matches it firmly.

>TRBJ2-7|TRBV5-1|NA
CASSLGGGSYEQYF
TGCGCCAGCAGCTTGGGTGGAGGGAGCTACGAGCAGTACTTC
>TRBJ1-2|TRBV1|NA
CTSSQERRDYGYTF
TGCACCAGCAGCCAAGAGAGGCGCGACTATGGCTACACCTTC
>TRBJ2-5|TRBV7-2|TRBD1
CASSLGQGARETQYF
TGTGCCAGCAGCTTAGGACAGGGGGCGAGAGAGACCCAGTACTTC
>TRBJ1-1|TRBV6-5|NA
CASSYGAVGDTEAFF
TGTGCCAGCAGTTACGGGGCCGTGGGGGACACTGAAGCTTTCTTT
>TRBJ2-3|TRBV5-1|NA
CASSSSGKDTQYF
TGCGCCAGCAGCTCCTCAGGGAAAGATACGCAGTATTTT
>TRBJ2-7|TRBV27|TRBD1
CASSSSSLDRGYDYEQYF
TGTGCCAGCAGTTCTTCAAGTCTCGACAGGGGCTATGACTACGAGCAGTACTTC
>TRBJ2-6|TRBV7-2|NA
CASSLVSGRPSGANVLTF
TGTGCCAGCAGCTTAGTTTCCGGTCGGCCATCTGGGGCCAACGTCCTGACTTTC
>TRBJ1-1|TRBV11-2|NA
CASSLVFRRTEAFF
TGTGCCAGCAGCTTAGTATTCCGGAGGACTGAAGCTTTCTTT
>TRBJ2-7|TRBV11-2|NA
CASSPLPQNNEQYF
TGTGCCAGCAGCCCTCTCCCACAAAACAACGAGCAGTACTTC
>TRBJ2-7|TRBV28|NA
CASSRVGVGDEQYF
TGTGCCAGCAGTCGAGTCGGGGTAGGAGACGAGCAGTACTTC
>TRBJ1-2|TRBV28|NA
CASSGSDGYTF
TGTGCCAGCAGTGGGAGCGATGGCTACACCTTC
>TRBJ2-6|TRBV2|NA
CASSDRSGANVLTF
TGTGCCAGCAGTGACAGGAGTGGGGCCAACGTCCTGACTTTC
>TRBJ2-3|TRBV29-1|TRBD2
CSVETSSGRSTDTQYF
TGCAGCGTTGAAACGTCTAGCGGGCGAAGCACAGATACGCAGTATTTT
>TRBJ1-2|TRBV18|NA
CASSPPGGGGYTF
TGTGCCAGCTCACCACCCGGGGGGGGTGGCTACACCTTC
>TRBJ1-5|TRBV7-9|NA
CASSKTEYSNQPQHF
TGTGCCAGCAGCAAGACAGAGTATAGCAATCAGCCCCAGCATTTT